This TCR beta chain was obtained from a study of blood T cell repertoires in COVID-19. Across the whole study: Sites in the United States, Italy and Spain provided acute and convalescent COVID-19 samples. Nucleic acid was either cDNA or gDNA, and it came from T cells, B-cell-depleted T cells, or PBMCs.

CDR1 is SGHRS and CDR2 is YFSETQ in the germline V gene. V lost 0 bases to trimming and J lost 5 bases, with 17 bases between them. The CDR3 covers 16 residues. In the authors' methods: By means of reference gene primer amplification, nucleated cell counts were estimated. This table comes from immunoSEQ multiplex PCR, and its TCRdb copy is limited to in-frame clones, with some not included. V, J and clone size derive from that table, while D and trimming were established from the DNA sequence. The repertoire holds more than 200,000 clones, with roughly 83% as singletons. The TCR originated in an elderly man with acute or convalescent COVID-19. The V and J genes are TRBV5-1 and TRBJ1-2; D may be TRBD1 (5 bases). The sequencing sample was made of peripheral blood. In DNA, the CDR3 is TGCGCCAGCAGCTTGGGGTTTCAGGGTGTGCTATATGGCTACACCTTC. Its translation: CASSLGFQGVLYGYTF.